This T cell receptor (beta chain) was sequenced in a study of blood T cell repertoires in COVID-19. As for the study in general: Sites across the United States, Italy and Spain contributed samples from acute and convalescent COVID-19.

Generated by immunoSEQ multiplex PCR, the TCRdb table keeps only in-frame clones and is missing some. The sample yields approximately 160,000 clones, around nine tenths seen once. The count of this clone is one. The specimen sequenced was peripheral blood. The clonotype was recovered from a man aged 50 or older with acute or convalescent COVID-19.

The CDR3 DNA reads TGTGCCAGCAGTTTGGGAGGGCTGGGAGGGAATGAGCAGTTCTTC. It is translated as CASSLGGLGGNEQFF. This rearrangement joins TRBV28 to TRBJ2-1; 7 bases line up with TRBD2. V trimming: 3 bases; J trimming: 7 bases; junction bases outside the gene matches: 9. The CDR3 is 15 amino acids. CDR1 and CDR2 (germline): MDHEN, SYDVKM.